This passage covers 9 T cell receptor beta chains from one sample sequenced in a study of blood T cell repertoires in COVID-19. The protocol was immunoSEQ multiplex PCR, while the TCRdb copy is restricted to in-frame clones and leaves out a portion. This sample has tens of thousands of clones, with roughly 86% found just once. Sequenced input: peripheral blood. Receptor source: a man aged 50 or older with active or convalescent COVID-19.

With respect to this clone: This specimen includes other DNA sequences encoding the same CDR3. This chain connects TRBV27 to TRBJ2-2, with TRBD1 matching over 7 bases. The V gene end was trimmed by 2 bases and the J gene end by 2 bases; junction bases not matched to a gene: 2. CDR3 length equals 15 residues. Germline lookup yields CDR1 MNHEY and CDR2 SMNVEV (reference sequence). The CDR3 DNA follows: TGTGCCAGCAGTTTAGGGACAGTTAACACCGGGGAGCTGTTTTTT. Protein sequence: CASSLGTVNTGELFF.

This chain connects TRBV2 to TRBJ2-1; 7 nucleotides match TRBD2. This CDR3 contains 15 residues. The V segment lost 7 bases and the J segment 2 bases; nucleotides outside the gene matches: 8. Germline CDR1 is SNHLY and CDR2 is FYNNEI. CDR3 DNA sequence: TGTGCCAGCAAGTCAGGACTAGGCCCCTACAATGAGCAGTTCTTC. Translating gives CASKSGLGPYNEQFF.

The rearrangement uses TRBV5-1 and TRBJ2-3; TRBD1 aligns across 9 bases. Looked up from germline, CDR1 is SGHRS and CDR2 is YFSETQ. The CDR3 length is 16 residues. V lost 4 bases, J lost 1 base, and 7 bases stayed unmatched. DNA of the CDR3: TGCGCCAGCAGCCTAACAGGGGGCGCAGGCACAGATACGCAGTATTTT. It encodes CASSLTGGAGTDTQYF.

The rearrangement links TRBV7-8 to TRBJ2-2, with TRBD1 identical over 8 bases. This CDR3 has 15 amino acids. CDR1 SGHVS and CDR2 FQNEAQ come from the germline V gene. Trimming cost V 5 bases and J 6 bases; bases outside gene matches: 8. CDR3 region: CASSHRQGFSGELFF. CDR3 nucleotide sequence: TGTGCCAGCAGCCACCGACAGGGGTTCTCCGGGGAGCTGTTTTTT.

This chain connects TRBV27 to TRBJ2-5; 10 bases line up with TRBD2. V shed 6 bases, J shed 6 bases, and the junction held 22 bases outside the gene matches. Germline loops: CDR1 MNHEY, CDR2 SMNVEV (reference sequence). The CDR3 loop spans 19 amino acids. The CDR3 loop is CASSIKASGGFRAVQTQYF. CDR3 nucleotides: TGTGCCAGCAGCATAAAGGCTAGCGGGGGCTTTCGAGCCGTGCAGACCCAGTACTTC.

The chain has TRBV5-1 and TRBJ2-2, with 9 bases lining up with TRBD1. V lost 5 bases, J lost 4 bases, and 9 bases stayed unmatched. Germline V gene data show CDR1 as SGHRS and CDR2 as YFSETQ. The CDR3 has 16 amino acids. The CDR3 spells CASSPEQGASTGELFF. The CDR3 DNA sequence: TGCGCCAGCAGTCCAGAACAGGGGGCTAGCACCGGGGAGCTGTTTTTT.

As DNA, the CDR3 is TGTGCCAGCAGCTTAGCGCGTGGTAGCGGCCAAGAGACCCAGTACTTC. This sequence encodes CASSLARGSGQETQYF. The chain joins TRBV7-9 to TRBJ2-5; D is possibly TRBD2 (6 bases). CDR3 length: 16 residues. Germline CDR1 SEHNR, CDR2 FQNEAQ (reference sequence). The germline V and J ends were trimmed by 0 bases and 1 base, with 12 bases remaining between them.

This chain links TRBV10-3 with TRBJ2-5; D may be TRBD1 (6 bases). The germline gives CDR1 ENHRY, CDR2 SYGVKD. V lost 6 bases to trimming and J lost 0 bases, with 14 bases between them. The CDR3 is 15 amino acids. CDR3 coding DNA: TGTGCCATCAGGCAGGGGAGCGGTTACCAAGAGACCCAGTACTTC. It is translated as CAIRQGSGYQETQYF.

This chain joins TRBV7-9 and TRBJ2-3; 8 nucleotides agree with TRBD2. Germline V CDR1 and CDR2: SEHNR, FQNEAQ (reference sequence). This CDR3 spans 17 amino acids. Germline trimming cut 5 bases from V and 1 base from J; bases unmatched to any gene: 11. The CDR3 spells CASSPEGAGAGTDTQYF. The CDR3 DNA reads TGTGCCAGCAGCCCCGAGGGAGCGGGGGCCGGCACAGATACGCAGTATTTT.